This T cell receptor beta chain originates from a study of blood T cell repertoires in COVID-19. Across the whole study: The analysed material was cDNA or gDNA that came from T cells, B-cell-depleted T cells, or PBMCs.

Repertoires were generated with immunoSEQ multiplex PCR, while TCRdb's copy carries only in-frame clones and drops some. This table has around 150,000 clones, 85% to 95% appearing once. Material for sequencing was peripheral blood. The sequence was obtained from a woman in her fifties or sixties with acute or convalescent COVID-19.

The CDR3 is CASSLPTASGEQYF. The CDR3 nucleotides read TGTGCCAGCAGTTTGCCGACAGCCTCCGGGGAGCAGTACTTC. V usage is TRBV28 and J usage is TRBJ2-7; the D gene is possibly TRBD1 (5 bases). CDR1 MDHEN and CDR2 SYDVKM come from the germline V gene. V dropped 3 bases and J dropped 7 bases, with 16 bases sitting between them. This CDR3 has 14 amino acids.